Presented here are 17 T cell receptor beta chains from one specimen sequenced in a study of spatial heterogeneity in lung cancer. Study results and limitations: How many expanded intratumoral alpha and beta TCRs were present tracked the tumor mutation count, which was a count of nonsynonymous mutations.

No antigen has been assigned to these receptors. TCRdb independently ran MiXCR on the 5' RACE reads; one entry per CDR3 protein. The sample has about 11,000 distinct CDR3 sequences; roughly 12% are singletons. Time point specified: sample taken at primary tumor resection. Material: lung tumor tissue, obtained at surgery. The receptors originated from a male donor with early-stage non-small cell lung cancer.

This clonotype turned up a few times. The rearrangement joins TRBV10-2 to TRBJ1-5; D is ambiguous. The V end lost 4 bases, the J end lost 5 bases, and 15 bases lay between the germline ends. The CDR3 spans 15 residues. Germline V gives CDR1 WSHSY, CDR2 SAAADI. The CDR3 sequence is CASSVGRARDQPQHF. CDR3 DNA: TGCGCCAGCAGTGTTGGCCGGGCTAGGGATCAGCCCCAGCATTTT.

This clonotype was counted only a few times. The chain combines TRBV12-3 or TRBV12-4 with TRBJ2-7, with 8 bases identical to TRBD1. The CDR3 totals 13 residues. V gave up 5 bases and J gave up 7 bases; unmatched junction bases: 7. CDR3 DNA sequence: TGTGCCAGCAGTCTTCAGGGGGCTCGGGAGCAGTACTTC. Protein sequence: CASSLQGAREQYF.

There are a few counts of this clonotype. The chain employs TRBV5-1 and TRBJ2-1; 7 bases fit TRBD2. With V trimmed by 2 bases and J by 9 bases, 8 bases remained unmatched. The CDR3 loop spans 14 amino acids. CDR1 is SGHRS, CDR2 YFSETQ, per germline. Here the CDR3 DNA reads TGCGCCAGCAGCTTCCGGCAGGGAGGGAGTGAGCAGTTCTTC. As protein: CASSFRQGGSEQFF.

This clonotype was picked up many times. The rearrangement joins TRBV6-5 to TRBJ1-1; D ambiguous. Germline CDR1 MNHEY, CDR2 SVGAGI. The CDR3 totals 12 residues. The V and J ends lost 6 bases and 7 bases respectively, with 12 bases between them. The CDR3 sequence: CASRSRWGEAFF. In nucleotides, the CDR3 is TGTGCCAGCAGATCTCGGTGGGGTGAAGCTTTCTTT.

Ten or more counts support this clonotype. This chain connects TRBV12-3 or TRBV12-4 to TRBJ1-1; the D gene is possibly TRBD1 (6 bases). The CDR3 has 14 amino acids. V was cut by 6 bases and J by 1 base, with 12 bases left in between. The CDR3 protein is CASSPDRTNTEAFF. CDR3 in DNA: TGTGCCAGCAGCCCCGACAGGACGAACACTGAAGCTTTCTTT.

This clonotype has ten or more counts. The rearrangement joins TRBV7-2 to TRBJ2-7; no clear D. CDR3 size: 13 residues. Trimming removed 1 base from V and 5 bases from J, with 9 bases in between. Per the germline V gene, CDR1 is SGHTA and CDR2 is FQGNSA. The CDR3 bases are TGTGCCAGCAGCTTAGGCTGGGTGGACGAGCAGTACTTC. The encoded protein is CASSLGWVDEQYF.

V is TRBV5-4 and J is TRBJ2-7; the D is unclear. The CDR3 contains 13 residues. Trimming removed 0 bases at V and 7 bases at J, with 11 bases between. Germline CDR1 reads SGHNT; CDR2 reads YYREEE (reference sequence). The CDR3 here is CASSLDVTSEQYF. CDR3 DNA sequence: TGTGCCAGCAGCTTGGATGTGACCTCGGAGCAGTACTTC.

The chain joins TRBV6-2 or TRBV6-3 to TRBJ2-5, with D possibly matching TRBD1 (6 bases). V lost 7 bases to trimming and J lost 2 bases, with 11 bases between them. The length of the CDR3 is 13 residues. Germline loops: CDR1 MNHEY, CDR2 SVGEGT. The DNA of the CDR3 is TGTGCCAGCACACCGGACAGTCAAGAGACCCAGTACTTC. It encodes CASTPDSQETQYF.

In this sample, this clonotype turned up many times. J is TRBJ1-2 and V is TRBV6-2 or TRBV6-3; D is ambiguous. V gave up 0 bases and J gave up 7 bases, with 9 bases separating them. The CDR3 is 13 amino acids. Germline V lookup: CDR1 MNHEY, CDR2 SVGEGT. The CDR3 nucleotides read TGTGCCAGCAGTTACTCTGCCGGGGTTGGCTACACCTTC. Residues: CASSYSAGVGYTF.

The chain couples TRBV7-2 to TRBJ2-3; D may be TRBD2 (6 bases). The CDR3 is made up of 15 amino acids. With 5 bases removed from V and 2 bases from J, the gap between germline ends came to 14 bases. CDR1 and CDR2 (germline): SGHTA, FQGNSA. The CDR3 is CASSLQRADTDTQYF. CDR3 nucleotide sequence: TGTGCCAGCAGCCTTCAGCGGGCTGACACAGATACGCAGTATTTT.

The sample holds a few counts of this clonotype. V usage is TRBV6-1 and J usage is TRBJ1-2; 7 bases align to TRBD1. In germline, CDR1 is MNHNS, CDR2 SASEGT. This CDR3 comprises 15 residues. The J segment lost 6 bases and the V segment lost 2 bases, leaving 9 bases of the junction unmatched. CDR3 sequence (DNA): TGTGCCAGCAGTGAATGGGTAGACAGGGCCGATGGCTACACCTTC. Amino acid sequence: CASSEWVDRADGYTF.

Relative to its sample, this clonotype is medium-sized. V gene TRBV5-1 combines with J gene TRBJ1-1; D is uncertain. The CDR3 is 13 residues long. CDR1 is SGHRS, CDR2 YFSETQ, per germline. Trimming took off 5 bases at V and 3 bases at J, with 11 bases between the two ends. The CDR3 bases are TGCGCCAGCAGTTCTCGTAGGGACACTGAAGCTTTCTTT. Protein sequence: CASSSRRDTEAFF. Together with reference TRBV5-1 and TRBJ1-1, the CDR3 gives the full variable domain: KAGVTQTPRYLIKTRGQQVTLSCSPISGHRSVSWYQQTPGQGLQFLFEYFSETQRNKGNFPGRFSGRQFSNSRSEMNVSTLELGDSALYLCASSSRRDTEAFFGQGTRLTVV.

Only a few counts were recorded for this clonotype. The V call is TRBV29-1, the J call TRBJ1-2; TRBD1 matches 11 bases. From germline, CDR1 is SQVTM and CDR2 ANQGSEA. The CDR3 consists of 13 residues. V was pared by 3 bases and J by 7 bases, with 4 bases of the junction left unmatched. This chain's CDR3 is CSVDWTGGRGYTF. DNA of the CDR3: TGCAGCGTTGATTGGACAGGGGGCCGTGGCTACACCTTC.

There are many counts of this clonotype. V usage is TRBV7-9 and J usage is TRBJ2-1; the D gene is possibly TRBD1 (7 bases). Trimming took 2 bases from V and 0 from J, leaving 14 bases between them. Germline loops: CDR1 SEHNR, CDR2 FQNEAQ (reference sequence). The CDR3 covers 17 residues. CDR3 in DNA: TGTGCCAGCAGCTTACGCCCAGGGGGGATCTCCTACAATGAGCAGTTCTTC. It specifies CASSLRPGGISYNEQFF.

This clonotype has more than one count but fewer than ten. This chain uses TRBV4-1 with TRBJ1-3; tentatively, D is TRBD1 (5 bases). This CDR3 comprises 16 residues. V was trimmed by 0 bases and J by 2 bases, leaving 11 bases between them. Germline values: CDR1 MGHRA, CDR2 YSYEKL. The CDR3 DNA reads TGCGCCAGCAGCCAAGAGTCCAGAGGGGCTGGAAACACCATATATTTT. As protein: CASSQESRGAGNTIYF.

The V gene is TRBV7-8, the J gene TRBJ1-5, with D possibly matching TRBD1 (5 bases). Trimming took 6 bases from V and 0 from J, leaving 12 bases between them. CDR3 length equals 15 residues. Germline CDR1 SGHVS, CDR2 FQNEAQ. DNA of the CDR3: TGTGCCAGCAGGCCGGACACCAGTAGCAATCAGCCCCAGCATTTT. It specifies CASRPDTSSNQPQHF.

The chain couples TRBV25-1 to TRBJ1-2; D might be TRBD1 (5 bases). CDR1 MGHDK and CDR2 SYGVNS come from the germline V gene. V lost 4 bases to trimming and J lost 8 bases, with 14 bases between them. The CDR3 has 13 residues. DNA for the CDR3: TGTGCCAGCAGTGTTGCGGACACGTCCGGCTACACCTTC. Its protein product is CASSVADTSGYTF.